This is a list of T cell receptor beta chains from one sample in a study of regulatory T cells in long-lasting Graves disease. MiXCR was run by TCRdb on the multiplex PCR reads, yielding one entry per CDR3 protein. In the table there are under 500,000 distinct CDR3 sequences, about 20% of which are singletons. Sequencing was performed on peripheral blood mononuclear cells (PBMCs), taken when the disease was refractory, from a patient treated with antithyroid drugs. Receptors were obtained from a female donor with Graves disease. Each CDR3 is given with its conserved first and last residue. Each record gives: V gene, J gene, CDR3 protein.

TRBV5-1	TRBJ2-1	CASSLGGVPYNEQFF
TRBV20-1	TRBJ2-1	CSAEANIGEFF
TRBV28	TRBJ2-1	CASSLTGTGNEQFF
TRBV2	TRBJ2-1	CASTRGYNEQFF
TRBV4-3	TRBJ2-7	CASSLSVGFEQYF
TRBV6-1	TRBJ1-1	CASERATEAFF
TRBV4-1	TRBJ2-5	CASSQPRGETQYF
TRBV7-2	TRBJ2-3	CASSLHRGTQYF
TRBV28	TRBJ2-5	CASSFIDRTSRGTQYF
TRBV11-3	TRBJ2-5	CASSLRAPETQYF
TRBV28	TRBJ2-7	CASSAGDRGLEYF
TRBV30	TRBJ2-1	CAWRSARLASANEQFF
TRBV5-1	TRBJ1-1	CASSLGGQPNTEAFF
TRBV29-1	TRBJ2-2	CSVESTGLFF
TRBV28	TRBJ2-1	CASSLSTGVMDNEQFF
TRBV20-1	TRBJ1-1	CSATPGRRGSTEAFF
TRBV10-2	TRBJ2-2	CATPRDRGGGELFF
TRBV28	TRBJ2-5	CASSWPLAGGDPRKYF
TRBV18	TRBJ1-1	CASSPSTGGMNTEAFF
TRBV28	TRBJ1-4	CASRGGSIGNEKLFF
TRBV28	TRBJ1-5	CASSWGFRQTILSNQPQHF
TRBV20-1	TRBJ2-7	CSARDLGDEQYF
TRBV11-2	TRBJ2-5	CASSLRPSGILQETQYF
TRBV12-3/TRBV12-4	TRBJ2-2	CASWNTGELFF
TRBV4-1	TRBJ1-1	CASSPYRGKNTEAFF
TRBV28	TRBJ2-5	CASRPGEPETQYF
TRBV9	TRBJ1-2	CASSVAPQRETVDNGYTF